In this sample, the clone carrying this TCR beta chain turned up a few times. What it binds is not known. The data were obtained in a study of human T cells and chemical hapten exposure. Study results and caveats: TCRs exceeding 1 in 1000 frequency stayed unchanged with DPC sensitization.

As for time point: pre-sensitization, week 0. Specified treatment: therapeutic diphenylcyclopropenone sensitization with weekly scalp DPC. Unique molecular identifiers were linked by the library to individual cDNA molecules. TCRdb reanalysed the RACE reads using MiXCR and keeps one entry per CDR3 protein. The sample has approximately 370,000 distinct CDR3 sequences, around 5.5% seen once; the top ten hold under 9.5%. The CDR3 consists of 15 residues. Germline V gene sequence: CDR1 MNHEY, CDR2 SVGAGI. J lost 4 bases, V lost 2 bases, and 8 bases had no gene match. This sample comprised whole blood, obtained in connection with sensitization to the hapten diphenylcyclopropenone (DPC). The rearrangement links TRBV6-5 to TRBJ2-7, with 7 nucleotides matching TRBD2. The receptor comes from a woman aged 18 to 35 with alopecia areata. Some clones in this sample may be carry-over from other donors' samples. The CDR3 region has the DNA TGTGCCAGCAGTTACGGGACTAACATCCCTTACGAGCAGTACTTC. Its translation: CASSYGTNIPYEQYF.